The 20 T cell receptor beta chains reported below all come from one sample, sequenced in a study of regulatory T cells in long-lasting Graves disease. Building the TCR beta libraries relied on iRepertoire HTBI primers, and CDR3 regions underwent Arm-PCR. From the multiplex PCR reads, TCRdb called clonotypes with MiXCR, one entry per CDR3 protein. The table shows 300,000 to 450,000 distinct CDR3 sequences, with around 15% occurring only once. Described time point: newly diagnosed GD, antithyroid drugs for less than 3 months. Researchers made the TCR library from RNA that was extracted from PBMCs. The sequencing used peripheral blood mononuclear cells (PBMCs), collected at new diagnosis, from a patient treated with antithyroid drugs. Receptor source: a female donor with Graves disease.

In this sample, this clonotype turned up many times. The chain uses TRBV27 and TRBJ2-7; no definite D call. CDR3 length: 14 residues. V lost 6 bases and J 5 bases, leaving 17 bases between the germline ends. Per the germline V gene, CDR1 is MNHEY and CDR2 is SMNVEV (reference sequence). The CDR3 reads CASRAFESVNEQYF. In DNA form, the CDR3 reads TGTGCCAGCAGGGCCTTCGAATCGGTCAACGAGCAGTACTTC.

The chain recombines TRBV15 with TRBJ2-7, with D unclear. The germline CDR1 and CDR2 sequences are LNHNV and YYDKDF (reference sequence). The V and J ends lost 0 bases and 0 bases respectively, with 6 bases between them. This CDR3 is built from 14 residues. The CDR3 protein is CATSRDVTSYEQYF. The CDR3 DNA reads TGTGCCACCAGCAGAGACGTCACCTCCTACGAGCAGTACTTC.

J is TRBJ2-1 and V is TRBV5-1; 8 nucleotides agree with TRBD2. The CDR3 is made up of 15 amino acids. Germline values: CDR1 SGHRS, CDR2 YFSETQ. V was pared by 0 bases and J by 10 bases, with 9 bases of the junction left unmatched. The CDR3: CASSLVVSTSDEQFF. CDR3 coding DNA: TGCGCCAGCAGCTTGGTTGTTTCGACTAGCGACGAGCAGTTCTTC.

This clonotype was counted ten times or more. The chain carries TRBV6-1 and TRBJ2-3; D unclear. CDR1 and CDR2 (germline): MNHNS, SASEGT. The CDR3 has 12 residues. V lost 6 bases to trimming and J lost 2 bases, with 6 bases between them. DNA for the CDR3: TGTGCCAGCAGGACACCCACAGATACGCAGTATTTT. It translates to CASRTPTDTQYF.

The sample holds many counts of this clonotype. An end of the junction differs from the germline gene, which may be a read error. The chain employs TRBV2 and TRBJ2-7, with D maybe TRBD1 (5 bases). The CDR3 contains 13 residues. Germline-derived CDR1 and CDR2 are SNHLY and FYNNEI. In DNA, the CDR3 is TGTGCCAGCAGTGAGCGTCAGGGTAGAGAGCTCAACTTC. Translated, it gives CASSERQGRELNF.

The sample holds many counts of this clonotype. This chain joins TRBV7-9 and TRBJ2-1; no clear D gene. Per germline, CDR1 SEHNR and CDR2 FQNEAQ (reference sequence). The CDR3 runs to 13 residues. V dropped 5 bases and J dropped 4 bases, with 9 bases sitting between them. The CDR3 region has the DNA TGTGCCAGCAGCCAAATCGGATACAATGAGCAGTTCTTC. Translating it yields CASSQIGYNEQFF.

This clonotype was seen a handful of times. The chain recombines TRBV29-1 with TRBJ1-2; 11 positions match TRBD1. CDR1 SQVTM and CDR2 ANQGSEA come from the germline V gene. V shed 5 bases and J 6 bases; nucleotides not matched to a gene: 11. This CDR3 has 15 residues. This CDR3 reads CSVLRDRGFKNGYTF. The CDR3 DNA reads as TGCAGCGTTCTCCGGGACAGGGGGTTTAAGAATGGCTACACCTTC.

This clonotype was recorded a few times. The CDR3 reads CASSFQGLDGQPQHF. The CDR3 DNA follows: TGTGCCAGCAGTTTTCAGGGATTGGACGGTCAGCCCCAGCATTTT. J is TRBJ1-5 and V is TRBV27, with D perhaps TRBD1 (5 bases). This CDR3 is 15 amino acids long. Germline CDR1 reads MNHEY; CDR2 reads SMNVEV (reference sequence). V was clipped by 3 bases and J by 6 bases, with 15 bases between them.

Turning to this clonotype: This CDR3 fails to terminate in the conserved phenylalanine or tryptophan, so it likely reflects a read error. V and J are TRBV28 and TRBJ2-7, with D perhaps TRBD1 (7 bases). Trimming removed 5 bases from V and 5 bases from J, with 25 bases in between. This CDR3 is built from 17 residues. Germline V gene data show CDR1 as MDHEN and CDR2 as SYDVKM. Here the CDR3 DNA reads TGTGCCAGCAGTCACCCCCGGCCAGGGGGGCGGATCCACGAGCAGTACCTC. The encoded protein is CASSHPRPGGRIHEQYL.

This clonotype was observed at least ten times. The rearrangement uses TRBV18 and TRBJ2-7, with TRBD1 identical over 8 bases. Unmatched junction bases numbered 6, after V lost 5 bases and J lost 3 bases. Looked up from germline, CDR1 is KGHSH and CDR2 is LQKENI. The CDR3 spans 14 residues. CDR3 sequence: CASSGSTGGYEQYF. The CDR3 nucleotides are TGTGCCAGCTCAGGAAGCACAGGGGGCTACGAGCAGTACTTC.

This sequence joins TRBV12-3 or TRBV12-4 and TRBJ2-7; no clear D. The V end was cut by 3 bases, the J end by 4 bases, with 4 bases between. The CDR3 has 11 residues. The CDR3 nucleotides are TGTGCCAGCAGTTTGTGGTACGAGCAGTACTTC. Translation: CASSLWYEQYF.

This clonotype was detected many times. The CDR3 loop is CASSSLGGNEQFF. The DNA for the CDR3 is TGTGCCAGCAGCTCCCTCGGGGGAAATGAGCAGTTCTTC. This chain uses TRBV6-1 with TRBJ2-1; D is possibly TRBD2 (6 bases). V was clipped by 6 bases and J by 7 bases, with 13 bases between them. The CDR3 has 13 amino acids. Germline V gene data show CDR1 as MNHNS and CDR2 as SASEGT.

The rearrangement joins TRBV15 to TRBJ1-1; D is undetermined. The ends were cut back, 2 bases at V and 8 bases at J, with 15 bases in the middle. The CDR3 contains 14 residues. Germline V gives CDR1 LNHNV, CDR2 YYDKDF (reference sequence). The CDR3 DNA is TGTGCCACCAGCAGAAGGAGACAAGAGAAAGAAGCTTTCTTT. It specifies CATSRRRQEKEAFF. Filled out from reference TRBV15 and TRBJ1-1, the complete variable domain reads DAMVIQNPRYQVTQFGKPVTLSCSQTLNHNVMYWYQQKSSQAPKLLFHYYDKDFNNEADTPDNFQSRRPNTSFCFLDIRSPGLGDTAMYLCATSRRRQEKEAFFGQGTRLTVV.

This clonotype was counted ten times or more. The chain recombines TRBV20-1 with TRBJ1-2; 7 nucleotides line up with TRBD1. V trimming: 4 bases; J trimming: 6 bases; junction bases outside the gene matches: 11. CDR1 is DFQATT and CDR2 is SNEGSKA in the germline V gene (reference sequence). The CDR3 runs to 14 residues. In DNA, the CDR3 is TGCAGTGCTACTTCCGGGACAGCACTCGATGGCTACACCTTC. It specifies CSATSGTALDGYTF.

This clonotype was found a few times. The rearrangement joins TRBV5-1 to TRBJ1-2; D is unresolved. Germline V gene lookup returns CDR1 SGHRS and CDR2 YFSETQ. The CDR3 sequence is 15 residues long. Trimming took off 0 bases at V and 2 bases at J, with 11 bases between the two ends. CDR3 in DNA: TGCGCCAGCAGCTTGGCCCCTGGCAGCAACTATGGCTACACCTTC. Translating it yields CASSLAPGSNYGYTF.

Many counts were recorded for this clonotype. The chain carries TRBV12-3 or TRBV12-4 and TRBJ2-3; 8 nucleotides align to TRBD2. This CDR3 spans 16 amino acids. Trimming took 4 bases from V and 0 from J; bases not matched to a gene: 6. The CDR3 spells CASSSLAGTSTDTQYF. DNA of the CDR3: TGTGCCAGCAGTTCGTTAGCGGGGACGAGCACAGATACGCAGTATTTT.

The chain carries TRBV7-3 and TRBJ2-1, with 11 bases that match TRBD2. V was clipped by 3 bases and J by 7 bases; unmatched bases: 2. CDR3 size: 14 residues. Germline CDR1 SGHTA, CDR2 FQGTGA. CDR3 DNA: TGTGCCAGCAGCTTTAGCGGGGGGGGGAATGAGCAGTTCTTC. Its protein product is CASSFSGGGNEQFF.

This clonotype was seen ten or more times. The gene calls are TRBV6-2 or TRBV6-3 and TRBJ2-1; 9 nucleotides line up with TRBD2. Trimming at V came to 5 bases and at J to 6 bases, leaving 11 bases not matched to a gene. CDR1 and CDR2 from the germline V gene are MNHEY and SVGEGT. CDR3 length: 16 amino acids. CDR3 DNA sequence: TGTGCCAGCAGTGAACTCCAACGGCGGGGGGGCAATGAGCAGTTCTTC. This encodes CASSELQRRGGNEQFF.

The CDR3 spells CASSPRGVKETQYF. The DNA of the CDR3 is TGTGCCAGCTCACCACGGGGGGTAAAAGAGACCCAGTACTTC. The V and J genes are TRBV18 and TRBJ2-1; D perhaps matches TRBD2 (6 bases). The J call is uncertain, as TRBJ2-5 better fits the DNA end. The CDR3 runs to 14 residues. Germline V gene lookup returns CDR1 KGHSH and CDR2 LQKENI.

The chain uses TRBV6-1 and TRBJ1-5; no clear D. The germline V and J ends were trimmed by 5 bases and 3 bases, with 14 bases remaining between them. This CDR3 comprises 15 residues. Germline CDR1 and CDR2: MNHNS and SASEGT. The CDR3 DNA reads as TGTGCCAGCAGTCCACAGAGGGCTCCCAATCAGCCCCAGCATTTT. This encodes CASSPQRAPNQPQHF.